Listed below are T cell receptor beta chains from one sample, sequenced in a study of OX40 agonist ivuxolimab in advanced cancers. Produced via immunoSEQ multiplex PCR; TCRdb's table is partial and in-frame only. The sample consists of roughly 80,000 clones, over 90% of them appearing once. The specimen was CD4+ or CD8+ T cells sorted from blood, collected in a trial of the OX40 agonist ivuxolimab. The receptor set was obtained from an adult with an advanced solid tumor such as melanoma, head and neck, liver or kidney cancer. The conserved cysteine and the conserved F or W are not part of the CDR3 here.

v_gene,CDR3aa
TRBV27,ASSLDRGTGGYT
TRBV2,ASSGLGGNEQF
TRBV27,ASSLRRLGYEQY
TRBV18,ASSPGWAGVYTEAF
TRBV7-2,ASSLKLAGGDEQY
TRBV27,ASSLRQGARETQY
TRBV27,ASSLAGEHDNEQF
TRBV21-1,ASSKRGGRNFNQPQH
TRBV11-2,ASSLDPNQNFREAF
TRBV27,ASATRYYEQY
TRBV27,ASSATGGGKTEAF
TRBV5-4,ASSLPFDRGRGEQF
TRBV28,ASSFTEGAPYNEQF
TRBV6-1,ASSGLGHEQY
TRBV5-5,ASSLARDREWNRGNKKLF
TRBV4-1,ASSRDGGGNQPQH
TRBV30,AWSVAGWPGNTIY
TRBV2,ASSAGQDHYGYT
TRBV4-1,ASSQAIGTGELF
TRBV5-1,ASSLERTPFYGYT
TRBV7-2,ASSPQQGFRDYGYT
TRBV9,ASSVRGAQTQY
TRBV19,ASSILAGNTGELF
TRBV5-1,ASSLRGSSDEQY
TRBV29-1,SALVETGMDTEAF
TRBV9,ASSADPLNKF
TRBV5-6,ASSLGLAGSLGY
TRBV7-9,ASSLAGTGELF
TRBV15,ATSSLGGWYGYT
TRBV27,ASSPRTSGDNEQF
TRBV5-6,ASSFSRTLHEKLF
TRBV7-2,ASSLGVGAATEAF
TRBV5-4,ASSLAGGATDTQY
TRBV4-3,ASSQDGGLAGTDTQY
TRBV27,ASSYAGGLEQY
TRBV12-5,ASGPGQGYEQY
TRBV29-1,SVAGTGLNYGYT
TRBV5-1,ASSLGGGSQETQY
TRBV19,ASSITALMIEAF
TRBV11-2,ASSFWTSGVTYEQY
TRBV18,ASSPTAGGLDQPQH
TRBV5-6,ASSLLIAGDTQY
TRBV2,ASTRGLKTEQF
TRBV29-1,SVDKGFEAF
TRBV7-9,ASSENRGQETQY
TRBV7-6,ASSVEAGERTGELF
TRBV5-4,ASSPTGQREQY
TRBV29-1,SVEDLVRGAYNEQF
TRBV6-5,ASSLDRGLEQY
TRBV13,ASSLGEYNEKLF
TRBV5-1,ASSLDRGFDEQF
TRBV28,ASSSRGKETQY
TRBV2,ATQQGALNSPLH
TRBV6-5,ASSSRDTLMSPLH
TRBV7-8,ASSSGTAFNYGYT